This TCR beta chain emerged from a study of control samples from healthy donors and cancer patients. Measured with immunoSEQ multiplex PCR; TCRdb has only the in-frame clones, and not every one. The table shows about 130,000 clones, with around 93% occurring only once. V lost 6 bases to trimming and J lost 0 bases, with 14 bases between them. CDR1 is MNHEY and CDR2 is SVGAGI in the germline V gene. This CDR3 has 15 residues. This sequence originates from a man aged 18-30 years in good health. The sample was blood. The rearrangement joins TRBV6-5 to TRBJ1-2, with D unresolved. CDR3 in DNA: TGTGCCAGCAGCTCGCCGGATGTAGCTAACTATGGCTACACCTTC. Translating gives CASSSPDVANYGYTF.